These 27 T cell receptor beta chains were sequenced from one sample in a study of T cells in localized non-small cell lung cancer. Some clones are missing from TCRdb's copy, which holds only in-frame ones; the method was immunoSEQ multiplex PCR. This table has 12,000 or so clones, over 75% appearing once. Sequencing used peripheral blood, obtained before any cancer treatment. The receptor set was obtained from a male donor aged 60 or over with stage I lung adenocarcinoma.

The gene calls are TRBV6-5 and TRBJ2-7; D perhaps matches TRBD1 (5 bases). Germline V gene lookup returns CDR1 MNHEY and CDR2 SVGAGI. The CDR3 sequence is 12 residues long. The germline V and J ends were trimmed by 5 bases and 7 bases, with 12 bases remaining between them. The CDR3 sequence: CASSPQGLEQYF. For the CDR3, the DNA is TGTGCCAGCAGTCCCCAGGGATTGGAGCAGTACTTC.

Regarding this clone: This CDR3 is also generated by other DNA sequences in the sample. This chain joins TRBV28 and TRBJ2-7; D might be TRBD1 or TRBD2, each matching 5 bases. Trimming shortened V by 5 bases and J by 2 bases, and 13 bases separated the two germline ends. Germline V gene sequence: CDR1 MDHEN, CDR2 SYDVKM. This CDR3 has 14 residues. The CDR3 is CASSDSGTPYEQYF. CDR3 DNA sequence: TGTGCCAGCAGTGATTCCGGGACCCCCTACGAGCAGTACTTC.

The rearrangement links TRBV7-4 to TRBJ2-7, with 12 bases lining up with TRBD2. Trimming at V came to 2 bases and at J to 3 bases, leaving 5 bases not matched to a gene. From germline, CDR1 is SGHVT and CDR2 SQSDAQ. The CDR3 sequence is 16 residues long. CDR3 in amino acids: CASSLPATSGGYEQYF. The CDR3 bases are TGTGCCAGCAGCTTACCTGCGACTAGCGGGGGCTACGAGCAGTACTTC. Full variable domain (missing parts from reference TRBV7-4 and TRBJ2-7): GAGVSQSPRYKVAKRGRDVALRCDSISGHVTLYWYRQTLGQGSEVLTYSQSDAQRDKSGRPSGRFSAERPERSVSTLKIQRTEQGDSAVYLCASSLPATSGGYEQYFGPGTRLTVT.

V is TRBV28 and J is TRBJ1-2, with 7 bases fitting TRBD1. The CDR3 extends over 15 amino acids. The trim removed 6 bases at V and 0 bases at J, leaving 7 bases unmatched. Germline V CDR1 and CDR2: MDHEN, SYDVKM. The DNA for the CDR3 is TGTGCCAGCAGGCCTACAGGGGCGACTAACTATGGCTACACCTTC. Translated, it gives CASRPTGATNYGYTF.

The chain links TRBV7-3 to TRBJ2-2; TRBD2 is a possible D gene (6 bases). CDR1 is SGHTA, CDR2 FQGTGA, per germline. The CDR3 has 16 residues. V was cut by 5 bases and J by 0 bases, with 13 bases left in between. CDR3 sequence reads: CASSPRGGTNTGELFF. CDR3 bases: TGTGCCAGCAGCCCTCGGGGAGGAACGAACACCGGGGAGCTGTTTTTT.

This chain joins TRBV6-5 and TRBJ1-5; D unclear. In germline, CDR1 is MNHEY, CDR2 SVGAGI. This CDR3 has 14 residues. V was clipped by 6 bases and J by 5 bases, with 14 bases between them. The CDR3 DNA reads as TGTGCCAGCAGCCCCTTAAGGGTCGATCAGCCCCAGCATTTT. Translated, it gives CASSPLRVDQPQHF.

This clone is deemed medium-sized. The CDR3 sequence is CASLLQSNQPQHF. Written as DNA, the CDR3 is TGTGCCAGCCTCCTCCAAAGCAATCAGCCCCAGCATTTT. V gene TRBV6-1 combines with J gene TRBJ1-5; D is ambiguous. The V end lost 8 bases, the J end lost 1 base, and 9 bases lay between the germline ends. Germline V lookup: CDR1 MNHNS, CDR2 SASEGT. This CDR3 has 13 amino acids.

The chain joins TRBV27 to TRBJ2-5; 10 bases are shared with TRBD1. This CDR3 is 15 amino acids long. The germline V gene has CDR1 MNHEY and CDR2 SMNVEV (reference sequence). V dropped 4 bases and J dropped 5; count of bases not matched to a gene: 7. The CDR3 region is CASSSPGQGWETQYF. The DNA of the CDR3 is TGTGCCAGCAGTTCTCCGGGACAGGGGTGGGAGACCCAGTACTTC.

The J gene is TRBJ1-6, the V gene TRBV2; D call uncertain. The CDR3 is made up of 14 amino acids. Germline CDR1 and CDR2: SNHLY and FYNNEI. The V end lost 4 bases, the J end lost 7 bases, and 11 bases lay between the germline ends. The CDR3 DNA reads TGTGCCAGCAGTGTGCAACCCGGCAATTCACCCCTCCACTTT. This gives the protein CASSVQPGNSPLHF.

The chain joins TRBV6-6 to TRBJ1-3; D gene unclear. Trimming removed 0 bases at V and 8 bases at J, with 17 bases between. CDR3 length equals 16 residues. Germline CDR1 is MNHNY and CDR2 is SVGAGI (reference sequence). CDR3 bases: TGTGCCAGCAGTTACTCCCCATTAGGAAAGGGAGACACCATATATTTT. It yields the protein CASSYSPLGKGDTIYF.

CDR3 region: CASTLRKNSKVNEQFF. CDR3 nucleotide sequence: TGTGCCAGCACCCTAAGAAAGAACTCAAAGGTGAATGAGCAGTTCTTC. J is TRBJ2-1 and V is TRBV7-9; D gene unclear. The CDR3 totals 16 residues. Per the germline V gene, CDR1 is SEHNR and CDR2 is FQNEAQ (reference sequence). Trimming shortened V by 7 bases and J by 7 bases, and 23 bases separated the two germline ends.

V is TRBV7-9 and J is TRBJ2-2, with a tentative D call TRBD1 (7 bases). Germline V gives CDR1 SEHNR, CDR2 FQNEAQ (reference sequence). V was shortened by 4 bases and J by 0 bases, with 12 bases between the two germline ends. The length of the CDR3 is 16 residues. The CDR3 region is CASSSPRGANTGELFF. In nucleotides, the CDR3 is TGTGCCAGCAGCTCTCCCAGGGGGGCGAACACCGGGGAGCTGTTTTTT.

V usage is TRBV30 and J usage is TRBJ2-5, with D perhaps being TRBD1 or TRBD2 (5 bases each). Germline V gene data show CDR1 as GTSNPN and CDR2 as SVGIG (reference sequence). Deletions cut 2 bases from V and 5 bases from J, with 12 bases between. CDR3 size: 13 residues. This chain's CDR3 is CAWSSGPGETQYF. The CDR3 DNA reads TGTGCCTGGAGTTCGGGGCCGGGGGAGACCCAGTACTTC.

This CDR3 is CSAAPGSQFF. CDR3 in DNA: TGCAGTGCCGCCCCGGGATCGCAGTTCTTC. V and J are TRBV20-1 and TRBJ2-1; D is perhaps TRBD2 (5 bases). The CDR3 has 10 residues. V lost 6 bases and J lost 12, with 12 bases in between. CDR1 is DFQATT and CDR2 is SNEGSKA in the germline V gene (reference sequence).

V usage is TRBV6-4 and J usage is TRBJ1-4; 11 bases align to TRBD1. The CDR3 is 16 residues long. CDR1 is MRHNA, CDR2 SNTAGT, per germline. Trimming took 8 bases from V and 10 from J; bases not matched to a gene: 15. The chain's CDR3 is CASGSGQGAPVGKLFF. Here the CDR3 DNA reads TGTGCCAGCGGATCAGGACAGGGGGCTCCGGTGGGAAAACTGTTTTTT.

CDR3 DNA sequence: TGCGCCAGCAGCCGAGAACACAGAGGGGCTGCAACTAATGAAAAACTGTTTTTT. This translates into CASSREHRGAATNEKLFF. The V and J genes are TRBV4-3 and TRBJ1-4; perhaps TRBD1 as D (5 bases). Germline V CDR1 and CDR2: LGHNA, YSLEER. V gave up 4 bases and J gave up 0 bases, with 18 bases separating them. The CDR3 sequence is 18 residues long.

This clone is a singleton in its sample. The chain uses TRBV9 and TRBJ1-3; 7 bases are shared with TRBD1. The V segment lost 4 bases and the J segment 3 bases; nucleotides outside the gene matches: 4. This CDR3 is built from 14 residues. Per germline, CDR1 SGDLS and CDR2 YYNGEE. Here the CDR3 reads CASSYRDSGNTIYF. The CDR3 nucleotides read TGTGCCAGCAGCTACCGGGACAGTGGAAACACCATATATTTT.

This sequence joins TRBV19 and TRBJ2-3; D is ambiguous. V lost 6 bases to trimming and J lost 4 bases, with 14 bases between them. The germline gives CDR1 LNHDA, CDR2 SQIVND (reference sequence). This CDR3 contains 14 residues. The CDR3 loop is CASSGLPLADTQYF. The DNA of the CDR3 is TGTGCCAGTAGCGGCCTCCCATTGGCAGATACGCAGTATTTT.

The chain joins TRBV4-3 to TRBJ2-7; maybe TRBD1 (5 bases). The CDR3 is made up of 14 amino acids. Trimming pared 4 bases from V and 6 bases from J, leaving 16 bases between. CDR1 LGHNA and CDR2 YSLEER come from the germline V gene. CDR3 nucleotide sequence: TGCGCCAGCAGCCCCCTCCTTGATGGGGCCGAGCAGTACTTC. Amino acid sequence: CASSPLLDGAEQYF.

The V gene is TRBV25-1, the J gene TRBJ1-6, with TRBD1 matching over 7 bases. There are 15 residues in the CDR3. The J segment lost 7 bases and the V segment lost 3 bases, leaving 6 bases of the junction unmatched. Per the germline V gene, CDR1 is MGHDK and CDR2 is SYGVNS. The CDR3 sequence: CASSDGQVRNSPLHF. CDR3 coding DNA: TGTGCCAGCAGTGACGGACAGGTACGAAATTCACCCCTCCACTTT.

The CDR3 here is CASSEGQRSSYNEQFF. The CDR3 DNA sequence: TGCGCCAGCAGCGAGGGACAGCGCAGCTCCTACAATGAGCAGTTCTTC. This chain links TRBV5-1 with TRBJ2-1, with 7 bases fitting TRBD1. The length of the CDR3 is 16 residues. Germline CDR1 reads SGHRS; CDR2 reads YFSETQ. V lost 4 bases and J lost 0; bases outside the gene matches: 7.

This clone has only one observation. V and J are TRBV18 and TRBJ1-4, with D possibly being TRBD1 (5 bases). The length of the CDR3 is 15 residues. Deletions cut 1 base from V and 0 bases from J, with 6 bases between. Germline CDR1 KGHSH, CDR2 LQKENI. Here the CDR3 DNA reads TGTGCCAGCTCACCACTGACAGCAACTAATGAAAAACTGTTTTTT. Translating it yields CASSPLTATNEKLFF.

V and J are TRBV19 and TRBJ2-3, with 8 bases identical to TRBD2. V lost 2 bases to trimming and J lost 2 bases; unmatched junction nucleotides: 3. The length of the CDR3 is 15 residues. Germline CDR1 LNHDA, CDR2 SQIVND (reference sequence). CDR3 amino acids: CASSILLADTDTQYF. The DNA of the CDR3 is TGTGCCAGTAGTATATTACTAGCGGACACAGATACGCAGTATTTT. The full variable domain, with the rest looked up from reference TRBV19 and TRBJ2-3, is DGGITQSPKYLFRKEGQNVTLSCEQNLNHDAMYWYRQDPGQGLRLIYYSQIVNDFQKGDIAEGYSVSREKKESFPLTVTSAQKNPTAFYLCASSILLADTDTQYFGPGTRLTVL.

V usage is TRBV4-2 and J usage is TRBJ2-5; D uncertain. V shed 0 bases and J shed 3 bases, with 14 bases lying between them. The length of the CDR3 is 16 residues. Germline V lookup: CDR1 LGHNA, CDR2 YNFKEQ. The CDR3 sequence: CASSQDIGRLKETQYF. The CDR3 DNA is TGTGCCAGCAGCCAAGATATAGGGCGGCTGAAAGAGACCCAGTACTTC.

The rearrangement uses TRBV5-6 and TRBJ1-5; D unresolved. Trimming removed 0 bases from V and 4 bases from J, with 8 bases in between. CDR1 and CDR2 (germline): SGHDT, YYEEEE. The CDR3 is made up of 14 amino acids. DNA of the CDR3: TGTGCCAGCAGCTTGGCTTTCCGAAATCAGCCCCAGCATTTT. Translating gives CASSLAFRNQPQHF.

J is TRBJ1-1 and V is TRBV19; no clear D. CDR3 length: 12 amino acids. Trimming left V 4 bases short and J 6 bases short, with 9 bases between. Germline V lookup: CDR1 LNHDA, CDR2 SQIVND (reference sequence). CDR3 nucleotides: TGTGCCAGTAGTAAGGTTTCGGCTGAAGCTTTCTTT. Translation: CASSKVSAEAFF.

The rearrangement joins TRBV4-1 to TRBJ2-5; possibly TRBD1 for D (5 bases). V was shortened by 0 bases and J by 1 base, with 15 bases between the two germline ends. CDR3 length: 17 residues. Germline V gives CDR1 MGHRA, CDR2 YSYEKL. CDR3 nucleotide sequence: TGCGCCAGCAGCCAAGAACAGGCACAGACCTTCCAAGAGACCCAGTACTTC. Its protein product is CASSQEQAQTFQETQYF.